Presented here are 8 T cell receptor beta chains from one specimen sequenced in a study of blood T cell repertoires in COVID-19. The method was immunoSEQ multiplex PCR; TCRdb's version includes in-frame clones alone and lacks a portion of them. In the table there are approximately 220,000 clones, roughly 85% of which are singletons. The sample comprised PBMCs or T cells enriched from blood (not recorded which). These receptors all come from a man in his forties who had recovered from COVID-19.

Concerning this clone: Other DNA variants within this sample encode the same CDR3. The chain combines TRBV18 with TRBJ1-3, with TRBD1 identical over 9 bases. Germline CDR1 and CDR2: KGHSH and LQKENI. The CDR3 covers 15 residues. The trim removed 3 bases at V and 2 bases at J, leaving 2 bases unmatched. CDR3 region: CASSPGTGTGNTIYF. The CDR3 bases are TGTGCCAGCTCACCGGGGACAGGGACTGGAAACACCATATATTTT. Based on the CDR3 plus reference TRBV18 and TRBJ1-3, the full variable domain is NAGVMQNPRHLVRRRGQEARLRCSPMKGHSHVYWYRQLPEEGLKFMVYLQKENIIDESGMPKERFSAEFPKEGPSILRIQQVVRGDSAAYFCASSPGTGTGNTIYFGEGSWLTVV.

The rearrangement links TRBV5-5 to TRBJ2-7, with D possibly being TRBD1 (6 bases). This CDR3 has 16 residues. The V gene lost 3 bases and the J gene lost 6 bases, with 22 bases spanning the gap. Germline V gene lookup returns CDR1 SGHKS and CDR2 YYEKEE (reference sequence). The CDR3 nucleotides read TGTGCCAGCAGCTCTCCGACAGGCCCATGGTCGGGCGAGCAGTACTTC. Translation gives CASSSPTGPWSGEQYF.

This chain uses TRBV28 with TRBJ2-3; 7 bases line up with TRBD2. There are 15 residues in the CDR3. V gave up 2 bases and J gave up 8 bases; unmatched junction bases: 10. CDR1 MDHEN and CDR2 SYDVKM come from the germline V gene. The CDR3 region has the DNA TGTGCCAGCAGTTTAATTAGGTCCTCGGGGGGTACGCAGTATTTT. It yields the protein CASSLIRSSGGTQYF.

CDR3 sequence: CASSKDPGEKTYEQYF. As DNA, the CDR3 is TGTGCCAGCAGCAAAGATCCGGGGGAAAAAACCTACGAGCAGTACTTC. V is TRBV21-1 and J is TRBJ2-7; TRBD2 reflects the table's D call only, with no check against the DNA. TRBV21-1 is deemed a pseudogene. CDR3 size: 16 residues.

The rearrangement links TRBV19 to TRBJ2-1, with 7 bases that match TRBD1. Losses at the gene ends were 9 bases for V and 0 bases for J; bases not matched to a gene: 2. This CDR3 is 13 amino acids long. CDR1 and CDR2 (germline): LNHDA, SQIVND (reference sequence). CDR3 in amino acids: CASGTASYNEQFF. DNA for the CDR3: TGTGCCAGCGGGACAGCCTCCTACAATGAGCAGTTCTTC.

CDR3 protein: CASSSKGQRDQTDTQYF. CDR3 in DNA: TGTGCCAGCAGCTCGAAGGGACAGCGAGACCAGACAGATACGCAGTATTTT. This rearrangement joins TRBV14 to TRBJ2-3, with 7 bases lining up with TRBD1. V dropped 5 bases and J dropped 3; count of bases not matched to a gene: 14. The CDR3 is 17 residues long. Germline CDR1 SGHDN, CDR2 FVKESK.

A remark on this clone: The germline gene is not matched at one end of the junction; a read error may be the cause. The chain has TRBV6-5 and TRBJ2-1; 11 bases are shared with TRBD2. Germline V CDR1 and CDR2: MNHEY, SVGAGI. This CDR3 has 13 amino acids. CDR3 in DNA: TGTGCCAACAGTCTAGCGGGAGGCGATGAGCAGTTCTTC. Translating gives CANSLAGGDEQFF.

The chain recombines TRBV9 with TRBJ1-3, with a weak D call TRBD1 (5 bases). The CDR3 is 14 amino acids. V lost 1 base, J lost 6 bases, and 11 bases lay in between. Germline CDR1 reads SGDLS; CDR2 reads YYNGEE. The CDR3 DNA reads TGTGCCAGCAGCGTAACGACAGCTCTAAACACCATATATTTT. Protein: CASSVTTALNTIYF. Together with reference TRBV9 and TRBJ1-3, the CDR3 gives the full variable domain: DSGVTQTPKHLITATGQRVTLRCSPRSGDLSVYWYQQSLDQGLQFLIQYYNGEERAKGNILERFSAQQFPDLHSELNLSSLELGDSALYFCASSVTTALNTIYFGEGSWLTVV.